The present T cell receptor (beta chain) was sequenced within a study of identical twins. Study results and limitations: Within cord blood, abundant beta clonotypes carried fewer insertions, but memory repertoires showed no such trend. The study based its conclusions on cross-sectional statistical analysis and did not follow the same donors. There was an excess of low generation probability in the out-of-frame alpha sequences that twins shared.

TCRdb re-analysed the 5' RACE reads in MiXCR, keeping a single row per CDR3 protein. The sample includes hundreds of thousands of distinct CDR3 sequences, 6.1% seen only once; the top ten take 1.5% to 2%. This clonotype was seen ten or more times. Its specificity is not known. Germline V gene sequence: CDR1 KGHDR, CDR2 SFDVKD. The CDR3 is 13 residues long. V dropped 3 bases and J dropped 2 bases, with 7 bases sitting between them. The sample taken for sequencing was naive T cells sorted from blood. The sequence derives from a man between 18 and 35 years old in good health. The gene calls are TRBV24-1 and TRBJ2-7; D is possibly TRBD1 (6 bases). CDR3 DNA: TGTGCCACCAGTGATCCAGGGGCCTACGAGCAGTACTTC. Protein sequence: CATSDPGAYEQYF.